This TCR beta chain derives from a study of CD8 T cells in cerebrospinal fluid in Alzheimer's disease. This clonotype ranks as medium-sized in terms of frequency. Its antigen is not identified. The study, taken as a whole, reports: EBV-specific clones showed no enrichment in Alzheimer's patients and were not the top expanded clones.

Reprocessing the 10x single-cell sequencing reads, TCRdb reports a single entry for every CDR3 protein and omits DNA. The sample has over a thousand distinct CDR3 sequences. The CDR3 spans 12 residues. Germline values: CDR1 WSHSY, CDR2 SAAADI. Participants were all in good physical condition and free of acute infection. V is TRBV10-2 and J is TRBJ1-2. Material: cerebrospinal fluid. The TCR comes from a human donor in good health. The CDR3 reads CASSGAGLGYTF.